This passage covers 3 T cell receptor beta chains from one sample sequenced in a study of CD8 T cells in Susac syndrome. Reverse transcription used about 0.45 to 1 ug RNA and random hexamers. TCRdb processed the immunoSEQ multiplex PCR reads anew with MiXCR; each CDR3 protein has one entry. Of roughly 250,000 distinct CDR3 sequences in the sample, almost 97% were seen once. Sequenced input: CD4+ T cells from PBMCs. The source of these receptors is a human donor with Susac syndrome.

The V gene is TRBV29-1, the J gene TRBJ1-1; D remains unclear. The CDR3 has 12 amino acids. V lost 7 bases and J 6 bases, leaving 15 bases between the germline ends. From germline, CDR1 is SQVTM and CDR2 ANQGSEA. The CDR3 bases are TGCAGCGCCCAGGCCCGGTCCGCTGAAGCTTTCTTT. Encoded protein: CSAQARSAEAFF.

This clonotype has only one observation. The J gene is TRBJ2-2, the V gene TRBV20-1, with D uncertain. Trimming left V 0 bases short and J 3 bases short, with 2 bases between. This CDR3 comprises 12 residues. Germline values: CDR1 DFQATT, CDR2 SNEGSKA (reference sequence). CDR3 protein: CSAREDTGELFF. The CDR3 nucleotides are TGCAGTGCTAGAGAGGACACCGGGGAGCTGTTTTTT.

The chain couples TRBV20-1 to TRBJ2-4; TRBD2 might be the D (5 bases). Trimming cost V 3 bases and J 0 bases, with 15 bases left between them. Germline V gene data show CDR1 as DFQATT and CDR2 as SNEGSKA (reference sequence). This CDR3 has 16 residues. CDR3 bases: TGCAGTGCTAGGGGAGAGTCAGGTTTAGCCAAAAACATTCAGTACTTC. Protein: CSARGESGLAKNIQYF.